These T cell receptor beta chains were read from a single sample in a study of shared clonotypes between healthy human individuals. Some clones are missing from TCRdb's copy, which holds only in-frame ones; the method was immunoSEQ multiplex PCR. Of about 1,500,000 clones in the sample, approximately 96% were seen once. Sequenced input: naive CD4+ T cells sorted from blood. The receptors were sampled from a man aged 30 to 39 in good health. CDR3s include the opening cysteine and the closing phenylalanine or tryptophan. Fields, in order: CDR3 length, V gene, clone size, J gene, D gene, CDR3 DNA, CDR3 protein. The D gene is left open where the match is weak. Clone size, where shown, is once, few, many, or a class for clones that have expanded.

16	TRBV6-5	NA	TRBJ1-5	TRBD1	TGTGCCAGCAGTTACTCGGCTGGACAGGCGAATCAGCCCCAGCATTTT	CASSYSAGQANQPQHF
16	TRBV9	NA	TRBJ2-2	NA	TGTGCCAGCAGCGCCAGGACGGATTCGAACACCGGGGAGCTGTTTTTT	CASSARTDSNTGELFF
16	TRBV18	NA	TRBJ2-5	NA	TGTGCCAGCTCACCACCGGGACGGGGATACCAAGAGACCCAGTACTTC	CASSPPGRGYQETQYF
14	TRBV14	once	TRBJ2-3	TRBD1	TGTGCCAGCAGCCAAGAATCAACAGGGGCTACGCAGTATTTT	CASSQESTGATQYF
15	TRBV7-9	NA	TRBJ2-7	TRBD2	TGTGCCAGCAGCTCCCTAGCGGTAAGCTCCTACGAGCAGTACTTC	CASSSLAVSSYEQYF
16	TRBV28	NA	TRBJ2-1	NA	TGTGCCAGCAGCCGCCTCGGGGTAAGCTCCTACAATGAGCAGTTCTTC	CASSRLGVSSYNEQFF
15	TRBV5-1	NA	TRBJ1-2	TRBD1	TGCGCCAGCAGCCCAATGGGGACAGGGGGCAATGGCTACACCTTC	CASSPMGTGGNGYTF
15	TRBV6-5	NA	TRBJ1-5	NA	TGTGCCAGCAGTCGAACCGGGACAAGCAATCAGCCCCAGCATTTT	CASSRTGTSNQPQHF
17	TRBV27	NA	TRBJ1-5	TRBD1	TGTGCCAGCAGTTCCGGGACAGACCATTATAGCAATCAGCCCCAGCATTTT	CASSSGTDHYSNQPQHF
12	TRBV28	NA	TRBJ2-5	NA	TGTGCCAGCAGTCCCCGTAGGGAGACCCAGTACTTC	CASSPRRETQYF
14	TRBV6-1	NA	TRBJ2-7	NA	TGTGCCAGCAGTGTCCGGGAGAGGATCTACGAGCAGTACTTC	CASSVRERIYEQYF
15	TRBV6-5	few	TRBJ2-2	NA	TGTGCCAGCAGGGCGACCTACAGGGACACCGGGGAGCTGTTTTTT	CASRATYRDTGELFF
14	TRBV28	NA	TRBJ1-1	TRBD1	TGTGCCAGCAGAGCAGACAGGGGAGACACTGAAGCTTTCTTT	CASRADRGDTEAFF
12	TRBV7-2	NA	TRBJ1-5	NA	TGTGCCAGCACCGGAGCGGGTCAGCCCCAGCATTTT	CASTGAGQPQHF
13	TRBV5-5	NA	TRBJ1-2	NA	TGTGCCAGCAGCTTGTCGGGGTCGTACGGCTACACCTTC	CASSLSGSYGYTF
15	TRBV9	NA	TRBJ2-5	TRBD1	TGTGCCAGCAGCAAGACAGGGGGTGCCCAAGAGACCCAGTACTTC	CASSKTGGAQETQYF
16	TRBV28	NA	TRBJ2-1	TRBD2	TGTGCCAGCAGCATTACTGGGACTAGCGGGCACAATGAGCAGTTCTTC	CASSITGTSGHNEQFF
15	TRBV10-1	NA	TRBJ2-6	NA	TGCGCCAGCAGCGAAGGTCCGTCTGGGGCCAACGTCCTGACTTTC	CASSEGPSGANVLTF
17	TRBV7-8	NA	TRBJ1-2	NA	TGTGCCAGCAGCTCCCAGCGACACGGAGGGGTCTTCTATGGCTACACCTTC	CASSSQRHGGVFYGYTF
14	TRBV7-9	NA	TRBJ2-7	TRBD2	TGTGCCAGCAGCCGGACTAGTACCTCCTACGAGCAGTACTTC	CASSRTSTSYEQYF